This is a list of T cell receptor beta chains from one sample in a study of cytomegalovirus exposure and HLA in healthy donors. Here immunoSEQ multiplex PCR was the method, and the copy in TCRdb shows in-frame clones only, minus some. Here the sample spans 180,000 or so clones, just under 80% being singletons. The sequencing sample was made of PBMCs. The receptors were sampled from a female donor in good health and CMV-seronegative. The CDR3 runs from the conserved cysteine through the conserved F or W. The D gene is left open where the match is weak.

j_call,v_call,d_call,cdr3_length,cdr3_nt,cdr3_aa
TRBJ2-3,TRBV10-3,-,15,TGTGCCATCAACGGAGGCGGATCTAGCACAGATACGCAGTATTTT,CAINGGGSSTDTQYF
TRBJ2-2,TRBV7-8,-,18,TGTGCCAGCAGCTCCGGAGTCGGAGCGGGCGCCAACACCGGGGAGCTGTTTTTT,CASSSGVGAGANTGELFF
TRBJ1-1,TRBV18,-,13,TGTGCCAGCTCACCAAACAGGGACACTGAAGCTTTCTTT,CASSPNRDTEAFF
TRBJ1-5,TRBV7-9,-,12,TGTGCCAGCAAGCTTACGTATCAGCCCCAGCATTTT,CASKLTYQPQHF
TRBJ2-1,TRBV11-2,TRBD2,17,TGTGCCAGCAGCCCCCTCCAACTAGCGGGAGTTGTAGATGAGCAGTTCTTC,CASSPLQLAGVVDEQFF
TRBJ1-1,TRBV5-6,TRBD1,15,TGTGCCAGCAGCTCCTCTGGACAGGGGAACACTGAAGCTTTCTTT,CASSSSGQGNTEAFF
TRBJ2-1,TRBV19,TRBD1,15,TGTGCCAGTAGTCCCACAGGGGGCCACTACAATGAGCAGTTCTTC,CASSPTGGHYNEQFF
TRBJ2-1,TRBV10-3,TRBD2,14,TGTGCCATCGGGGGGACTAGCGCTAACAATGAGCAGTTCTTC,CAIGGTSANNEQFF
TRBJ2-3,TRBV30,-,14,TGTGCCGCCGGAGGGCCGAGCAGCACAGATACGCAGTATTTT,CAAGGPSSTDTQYF
TRBJ2-3,TRBV5-4,TRBD1,15,TGTGCCAGCAGCTATGGGACAGGGGGCACAGATACGCAGTATTTT,CASSYGTGGTDTQYF
TRBJ2-5,TRBV29-1,TRBD2,14,TGCAGCGTGAGCCTCCGGGAGGGGTGGGAGACCCAGTACTTC,CSVSLREGWETQYF
TRBJ2-7,TRBV5-6,-,13,TGTGCCAGCAGCTTAGGGGTGAGCTACGAGCAGTACTTC,CASSLGVSYEQYF
TRBJ1-5,TRBV9,-,15,TGTGCCAGCAGCGTAGCAGGGCTGAGCAATCAGCCCCAGCATTTT,CASSVAGLSNQPQHF
TRBJ2-4,TRBV9,-,15,TGTGCCAGCAGCCCCAGTGGTGGAGAAGAAATCATTCAGTACTTC,CASSPSGGEEIIQYF
TRBJ2-1,TRBV7-8,-,14,TGTGCCAGCAGCCCCCCGGGTTTGGGAGGAGAGCAGTTCTTC,CASSPPGLGGEQFF
TRBJ1-1,TRBV6-6,TRBD1,14,TGTGCCAGCAGGGCGACAGGGCAGAACACTGAAGCTTTCTTT,CASRATGQNTEAFF
TRBJ1-5,TRBV6-1,-,18,TGTGCCAGCAGTGAAGCGGAATACAGGGTCTATAGCAATCAGCCCCAGCATTTT,CASSEAEYRVYSNQPQHF